The T cell receptor (beta chain) described here comes from a study of B cell selection in AIRE deficiency. Study-level findings and limits: Shared Treg sequences had shorter CDR3s, biased toward rearrangements with few non-templated insertions. About 33% of healthy-donor shared Treg TCRbeta sequences appeared in patient Tconv cells. Only about 9.3% of about 3,500 shared Treg sequences were patient-specific; about 30% healthy-specific.

V was pared by 5 bases and J by 7 bases, with 8 bases of the junction left unmatched. Per the germline V gene, CDR1 is SGHAT and CDR2 is FQNNGV. The CDR3 runs to 15 residues. TCRdb's table, derived via immunoSEQ multiplex PCR, lists solely in-frame clones and lacks some. The sample includes roughly 24,000 clones, 80% to 95% of them seen just once. About this clone itself: What it binds is unknown.

The regulatory T cell sort gate was CD4+CD25hiCD127low/negative. The chain joins TRBV11-2 to TRBJ1-6; 7 bases map to TRBD1. The sequence derives from a human donor in good health. Sequencing was performed on CD4+CD25+ Tregs sorted from PBMCs. This CDR3 reads CASSQYRGRNSPLHF. CDR3 DNA: TGTGCCAGCAGCCAATACAGGGGAAGGAATTCACCCCTCCACTTT. The variable domain in full, with the rest retrieved from reference TRBV11-2 and TRBJ1-6, is EAGVAQSPRYKIIEKRQSVAFWCNPISGHATLYWYQQILGQGPKLLIQFQNNGVVDDSQLPKDRFSAERLKGVDSTLKIQPAKLEDSAVYLCASSQYRGRNSPLHFGNGTRLTVT.